Presented here are 24 T cell receptor beta chains from one specimen sequenced in a study of blood T cell repertoires in COVID-19. Data came from immunoSEQ multiplex PCR; TCRdb stores just in-frame clones and leaves some out. The sample contains fewer than 600,000 clones, 89% of which appear only once. The source material was peripheral blood. These receptor sequences come from a man aged 18-30 years with COVID-19, enrolled during active disease.

V gene TRBV11-3 combines with J gene TRBJ2-4; D might be TRBD1 (7 bases). The length of the CDR3 is 16 residues. Per the germline V gene, CDR1 is SGHNT and CDR2 is YENEEA. The ends were cut back, 5 bases at V and 8 bases at J, with 22 bases in the middle. The CDR3 region is CASSPGAGTANDIQYF. CDR3 sequence (DNA): TGTGCCAGCAGCCCGGGGGCTGGGACAGCTAACGACATTCAGTACTTC.

The chain links TRBV5-4 to TRBJ1-4, with D unresolved. The CDR3 is 17 amino acids. The ends were cut back, 0 bases at V and 7 bases at J, with 19 bases in the middle. CDR1 is SGHNT, CDR2 YYREEE, per germline (reference sequence). The CDR3 is CASSLGVGKGAGEKLFF. Written as DNA, the CDR3 is TGTGCCAGCAGCTTGGGAGTAGGGAAGGGCGCGGGTGAAAAACTGTTTTTT.

The chain is built from TRBV19 and TRBJ2-1, with 9 bases lining up with TRBD1. CDR1 and CDR2 (germline): LNHDA, SQIVND (reference sequence). CDR3 length: 14 residues. CDR3 nucleotide sequence: TGTGCAACTCAGGCAGGGGCGACAGGGGGTATACTGTTCTTC. Translation: CATQAGATGGILFF.

The rearrangement links TRBV19 to TRBJ2-7, with 9 bases fitting TRBD1. Germline V lookup: CDR1 LNHDA, CDR2 SQIVND (reference sequence). The CDR3 is 14 amino acids. Germline trimming cut 2 bases from V and 5 bases from J; bases unmatched to any gene: 4. CDR3 residues: CASSIMGQGNEQYF. CDR3 in DNA: TGTGCCAGTAGTATAATGGGACAGGGCAACGAGCAGTACTTC.

V and J are TRBV11-2 and TRBJ2-7, with D tentatively TRBD2 (6 bases). This CDR3 region has 13 residues. CDR1 SGHAT and CDR2 FQNNGV come from the germline V gene. The V end lost 3 bases, the J end lost 6 bases, and 12 bases lay between the germline ends. The CDR3: CASSLMEGSEQYF. The CDR3 DNA follows: TGTGCCAGCAGCTTGATGGAGGGATCCGAGCAGTACTTC.

This sequence joins TRBV13 and TRBJ2-3, with 10 bases lining up with TRBD2. The CDR3 has 15 residues. V was clipped by 7 bases and J by 4 bases; unmatched bases: 8. The germline V gene encodes CDR1 PRHDT and CDR2 FYEKMQ (reference sequence). The CDR3 sequence: CASNRWSGRADTQYF. The CDR3 nucleotides are TGTGCCAGCAACCGGTGGAGCGGGAGGGCAGATACGCAGTATTTT.

The V gene is TRBV18, the J gene TRBJ1-1, with D possibly being TRBD1 (5 bases). Trimming took off 0 bases at V and 3 bases at J, with 11 bases between the two ends. Germline values: CDR1 KGHSH, CDR2 LQKENI. The CDR3 totals 15 residues. CDR3 sequence (DNA): TGTGCCAGCTCACCACCCTCCAGGGCAGACACTGAAGCTTTCTTT. Its translation is CASSPPSRADTEAFF.

This clone has a single count. The chain carries TRBV28 and TRBJ1-3; D not resolved. CDR1 is MDHEN and CDR2 is SYDVKM in the germline V gene. The CDR3 loop spans 14 amino acids. Trimming stripped 4 bases from V and 4 bases from J, with 11 bases between. CDR3 sequence reads: CASSYTFSGNTIYF. CDR3 bases: TGTGCCAGCAGTTACACGTTCTCCGGAAACACCATATATTTT.

This chain connects TRBV7-9 to TRBJ1-4; D is perhaps TRBD1 (6 bases). The length of the CDR3 is 13 residues. The germline V gene encodes CDR1 SEHNR and CDR2 FQNEAQ (reference sequence). Trimming removed 2 bases from V and 5 bases from J, with 6 bases in between. CDR3: CASSLTGNEKLFF. CDR3 coding DNA: TGTGCCAGCAGCTTAACAGGGAATGAAAAACTGTTTTTT.

The chain is built from TRBV11-3 and TRBJ2-3; the D gene is possibly TRBD2 (5 bases). There are 14 residues in the CDR3. Germline CDR1 and CDR2: SGHNT and YENEEA. Trimming took off 5 bases at V and 5 bases at J, with 14 bases between the two ends. CDR3 residues: CASSRREMKDTQYF. For the CDR3, the DNA is TGTGCCAGCAGCCGAAGGGAGATGAAAGATACGCAGTATTTT.

The J gene is TRBJ1-1, the V gene TRBV7-9, with D uncertain. Deletions cut 2 bases from V and 11 bases from J, with 12 bases between. CDR3 length: 12 residues. Germline CDR1 SEHNR, CDR2 FQNEAQ (reference sequence). The CDR3 DNA reads TGTGCCAGCAGCTTATCCCCCATCCCCGCTTTCTTT. Residues: CASSLSPIPAFF.

The chain links TRBV13 to TRBJ1-1; D unresolved. This CDR3 spans 12 amino acids. The germline CDR1 and CDR2 sequences are PRHDT and FYEKMQ (reference sequence). V was trimmed by 5 bases and J by 11 bases, leaving 15 bases between them. The CDR3 here is CASSDRGSEAFF. The CDR3 nucleotides are TGTGCCAGCAGCGACCGAGGGTCGGAGGCTTTCTTT.

This sequence joins TRBV3-1 (or the pseudogene TRBV3-2) and TRBJ1-1; D unresolved. The CDR3 totals 15 residues. Trimming removed 4 bases from V and 1 base from J, with 13 bases in between. Looked up from germline, CDR1 is LGHDT and CDR2 is YNNKEL (reference sequence). Here the CDR3 reads CASSPVANRNTEAFF. As DNA, the CDR3 is TGTGCCAGCAGCCCGGTTGCGAACAGGAACACTGAAGCTTTCTTT.

This clone has only a few counts. The sample carries other DNA sequences with the same CDR3. The chain combines TRBV7-6 with TRBJ2-7, with 10 bases identical to TRBD1. The CDR3 length is 15 residues. The V and J ends lost 0 bases and 2 bases, in that order; junction bases with no gene match: 1. Germline CDR1 and CDR2: SGHVS and FNYEAQ. Written as DNA, the CDR3 is TGTGCCAGCAGCTTAGCCGGACAGGGGGCCTACGAGCAGTACTTC. This sequence encodes CASSLAGQGAYEQYF.

The chain carries TRBV19 and TRBJ1-2; TRBD1 matches at 10 bases. The length of the CDR3 is 14 residues. The V segment lost 4 bases and the J segment 4 bases; nucleotides outside the gene matches: 3. Germline V gene sequence: CDR1 LNHDA, CDR2 SQIVND (reference sequence). CDR3 nucleotide sequence: TGTGCCAGTAGTAGACAGGGGGCTGGCTATGGCTACACCTTC. This gives the protein CASSRQGAGYGYTF.

V usage is TRBV7-9 and J usage is TRBJ2-5; possibly TRBD1 for D (5 bases). The germline V and J ends were trimmed by 5 bases and 2 bases, with 12 bases remaining between them. The CDR3 covers 14 residues. Germline V lookup: CDR1 SEHNR, CDR2 FQNEAQ (reference sequence). The CDR3 loop is CASSPGAGQETQYF. CDR3 DNA: TGTGCCAGCAGCCCTGGGGCAGGGCAAGAGACCCAGTACTTC.

This clone was picked up one time. The chain has TRBV14 and TRBJ2-2; D is possibly TRBD1 (5 bases). CDR1 is SGHDN and CDR2 is FVKESK in the germline V gene. This CDR3 has 15 amino acids. Trimming cost V 1 base and J 6 bases, with 12 bases left between them. DNA for the CDR3: TGTGCCAGCAGCCAAGGAGGAGTAGGGGCCGGGGAGCTGTTTTTT. Translated, it gives CASSQGGVGAGELFF.

On this clone: Other nucleotide sequences in the sample specify the same CDR3. The CDR3 is CASSLRGEQFF. The CDR3 region has the DNA TGTGCCAGCAGTTTAAGGGGGGAGCAGTTCTTC. The V gene is TRBV12-3 or TRBV12-4, the J gene TRBJ2-1, with a tentative D call TRBD1 (6 bases). Trimming removed 2 bases at V and 10 bases at J, with 6 bases between. This CDR3 has 11 residues.

V gene TRBV5-4 combines with J gene TRBJ2-6; 9 nucleotides line up with TRBD1. The V and J ends lost 1 base and 0 bases, in that order; junction bases with no gene match: 5. The CDR3 length is 18 residues. Per germline, CDR1 SGHNT and CDR2 YYREEE (reference sequence). The CDR3 loop is CASSLRDRAFSGANVLTF. The DNA of the CDR3 is TGTGCCAGCAGCTTGAGGGACAGGGCCTTCTCTGGGGCCAACGTCCTGACTTTC. Full variable domain (rest looked up from reference TRBV5-4 and TRBJ2-6): ETGVTQSPTHLIKTRGQQVTLRCSSQSGHNTVSWYQQALGQGPQFIFQYYREEENGRGNFPPRFSGLQFPNYSSELNVNALELDDSALYLCASSLRDRAFSGANVLTFGAGSRLTVL.

The chain carries TRBV5-6 and TRBJ1-1; D is uncertain. With 1 base removed from V and 3 bases from J, the gap between germline ends came to 10 bases. The CDR3 covers 14 residues. Germline CDR1 reads SGHDT; CDR2 reads YYEEEE. CDR3 coding DNA: TGTGCCAGCAGCTTGTGGAGCTGGGACACTGAAGCTTTCTTT. Translated, it gives CASSLWSWDTEAFF.

This clone came up once. The V and J genes are TRBV12-3 or TRBV12-4 and TRBJ1-1, with D uncertain. V lost 7 bases, J lost 0 bases, and 3 bases lay in between. This CDR3 contains 11 residues. Written as DNA, the CDR3 is TGTGCCAGCACCTTGAACACTGAAGCTTTCTTT. Translation gives CASTLNTEAFF.

The table lists this clone with a few counts. The chain links TRBV2 to TRBJ2-5; possible D gene TRBD1, 6 bases. The CDR3 totals 13 residues. V dropped 5 bases and J dropped 2 bases, with 9 bases sitting between them. From germline, CDR1 is SNHLY and CDR2 FYNNEI. CDR3 loop: CASSPDRQETQYF. The CDR3 coding sequence is TGTGCCAGCAGTCCCGACAGGCAAGAGACCCAGTACTTC.

This chain uses TRBV5-4 with TRBJ2-3; TRBD2 aligns across 9 bases. Germline V lookup: CDR1 SGHNT, CDR2 YYREEE (reference sequence). V gave up 0 bases and J gave up 0 bases; unmatched junction bases: 5. The CDR3 runs to 17 residues. The CDR3 sequence: CASSLAASGASTDTQYF. The CDR3 bases are TGTGCCAGCAGCTTGGCCGCTAGCGGGGCTAGCACAGATACGCAGTATTTT.

V is TRBV7-2 and J is TRBJ2-1, with D unresolved. V gave up 3 bases and J gave up 0 bases, with 6 bases separating them. Germline V lookup: CDR1 SGHTA, CDR2 FQGNSA. The CDR3 covers 14 residues. This chain's CDR3 is CASSFRSSYNEQFF. Here the CDR3 DNA reads TGTGCCAGCAGCTTTAGAAGCTCCTACAATGAGCAGTTCTTC.